The entry below gives a single T cell receptor beta chain sequence along with its context. No antigen is known for it. The data derive from a study of cytomegalovirus exposure and HLA in healthy donors. Notes on the study in general: Later analysis placed DRB1 highest and HLA-C lowest in TCR association rates, which differed by HLA locus. TCR beta chains numbering more than 150 were designated cytomegalovirus-associated.

Germline-derived CDR1 and CDR2 are SGHAT and FQNNGV. Trimming removed 5 bases at V and 4 bases at J, with 14 bases between. The CDR3 contains 14 residues. In the PCR, 60 Vbeta and 13 Jbeta primers were used. Produced via immunoSEQ multiplex PCR; TCRdb's table is partial and in-frame only. The table has 150,000 to 200,000 clones, around 79% seen once. The chain is built from TRBV11-2 and TRBJ1-2; D not certain. This clonotype was obtained from a male donor in good health and CMV-seropositive. Material: PBMCs. Written as DNA, the CDR3 is TGTGCCAGCAGCCCGCTGGAGAGGTTCTATGGCTACACCTTC. This encodes CASSPLERFYGYTF.